Sequencing of this T cell receptor (beta chain) was carried out in a study of blood T cell repertoires in COVID-19. Study-level background: Nucleic acid was either cDNA or gDNA, and it came from T cells, B-cell-depleted T cells, or PBMCs.

The CDR3 runs 16 residues. Per the germline V gene, CDR1 is ENHRY and CDR2 is SYGVKD. The V gene lost 0 bases and the J gene lost 5 bases, with 14 bases spanning the gap. Repertoires were generated with immunoSEQ multiplex PCR, while TCRdb's copy carries only in-frame clones and drops some. The sample yields approximately 210,000 clones, around 87% seen once. Cohort allocation depended upon clinical history that participants reported. This chain joins TRBV10-3 and TRBJ2-1; maybe TRBD2 (5 bases). Sequencing was carried out using PBMCs or T cells enriched from blood (not recorded which). This TCR came from a young man in a cohort exposed to, infected with or recovered from COVID-19 (not recorded which). CDR3 nucleotides: TGTGCCATCAGTGAGTCAAGCCTCGGGGATAACAATGAGCAGTTCTTC. Amino acids: CAISESSLGDNNEQFF.